This T cell receptor beta chain comes out of a study of CD8 T cells in ankylosing spondylitis. Study results and caveats: The clones that were linked to disease were reported to be significantly enriched in matched synovial fluid samples from ankylosing spondylitis patients. Blood of patients with ankylosing spondylitis appeared to be characterized by a TCR beta motif of eight highly homologous variants. Several of the motif variants were reported before in synovial fluid and blood from reactive arthritis.

Libraries of TCR beta came from quantitative 5'-RACE with molecular barcodes. TCRdb re-analysed the 5' RACE reads in MiXCR, keeping a single row per CDR3 protein. The sample has some 240,000 distinct CDR3 sequences; under 30% are singletons. Germline V gene sequence: CDR1 MDHEN, CDR2 SYDVKM. The CDR3 contains 19 residues. With V trimmed by 8 bases and J by 2 bases, 19 bases remained unmatched. This clonotype was counted a single time. The antigen remains unidentified. The sequence came from a male donor with ankylosing spondylitis or in good health (not recorded which). Sequences were obtained from blood, either unsorted or a sorted T cell fraction (not recorded which). The rearrangement joins TRBV28 to TRBJ2-1; TRBD1 aligns across 9 bases. CDR3 sequence (DNA): TGTGCCAGCGACAGGGGGGGGACACAGGGTACCGATCCCTACAATGAGCAGTTCTTC. Translated: CASDRGGTQGTDPYNEQFF.